A single sample is the source of the 20 T cell receptor beta chains below, sequenced in a study of T cell repertoires in cytomegalovirus infection. TCRdb processed the reads anew with MiXCR; each CDR3 protein has one entry. This repertoire shows about 890,000 distinct CDR3 sequences, 25% to 40% found once; its top ten account for around an eighth. No antigens are known for them. Source: cultured CD8+ T cells from PBMCs, taken from culture after CMV antigen stimulation. The receptors shown here come from a human donor in good health (CMV status not recorded). Some clones in this sample may be carry-over from other donors' samples.

This clonotype was counted only a few times. V is TRBV27 and J is TRBJ2-7; D gene unclear. CDR3 length: 14 amino acids. In germline, CDR1 is MNHEY, CDR2 SMNVEV (reference sequence). The V gene lost 4 bases and the J gene lost 0 bases, with 10 bases spanning the gap. The CDR3 DNA follows: TGTGCCAGCAGTTCCCCACTCGACTCCTACGAGCAGTACTTC. Translation: CASSSPLDSYEQYF.

This clonotype was seen more than once but under ten times. This rearrangement joins TRBV27 to TRBJ1-1; no reliable D call. Deletions cut 5 bases from V and 0 bases from J, with 16 bases between. The CDR3 spans 16 residues. Germline-derived CDR1 and CDR2 are MNHEY and SMNVEV (reference sequence). This CDR3 reads CASSPGGPSMNTEAFF. CDR3 DNA: TGTGCCAGCAGTCCGGGCGGACCCAGTATGAACACTGAAGCTTTCTTT.

This chain joins TRBV7-9 and TRBJ2-4; unclear D gene. V gave up 0 bases and J gave up 0 bases, with 6 bases separating them. Germline CDR1 and CDR2: SEHNR and FQNEAQ (reference sequence). The length of the CDR3 is 15 residues. The CDR3 coding sequence is TGTGCCAGCAGCTTAGCGGGTATAGCCAAAAACATTCAGTACTTC. Translated, it gives CASSLAGIAKNIQYF.

This rearrangement joins TRBV7-6 to TRBJ1-5; maybe TRBD1 (6 bases). The V and J ends lost 1 base and 0 bases respectively, with 13 bases between them. Looked up from germline, CDR1 is SGHVS and CDR2 is FNYEAQ. This CDR3 has 17 residues. CDR3: CASSLVDSWDSNQPQHF. The CDR3 region has the DNA TGTGCCAGCAGCTTAGTGGACAGTTGGGATAGCAATCAGCCCCAGCATTTT. The variable domain in full, with the rest retrieved from reference TRBV7-6 and TRBJ1-5, is GAGVSQSPRYKVTKRGQDVALRCDPISGHVSLYWYRQALGQGPEFLTYFNYEAQQDKSGLPNDRFSAERPEGSISTLTIQRTEQRDSAMYRCASSLVDSWDSNQPQHFGDGTRLSIL.

The chain combines TRBV14 with TRBJ2-2, with TRBD2 as a possible D gene (5 bases). V was trimmed by 1 base and J by 3 bases, leaving 6 bases between them. The CDR3 is 14 amino acids. Per germline, CDR1 SGHDN and CDR2 FVKESK. CDR3 loop: CASSQAGYTGELFF. CDR3 DNA sequence: TGTGCCAGCAGCCAAGCGGGGTACACCGGGGAGCTGTTTTTT.

The genes are TRBV14 and TRBJ2-3; the D is unclear. V was cut by 1 base and J by 4 bases, with 18 bases left in between. The CDR3 loop spans 17 amino acids. From germline, CDR1 is SGHDN and CDR2 FVKESK. The CDR3: CASSQAAAIPSADTQYF. Written as DNA, the CDR3 is TGTGCCAGCAGCCAAGCCGCTGCAATCCCGAGCGCAGATACGCAGTATTTT. The full variable domain, its missing parts supplied by reference TRBV14 and TRBJ2-3, is EAGVTQFPSHSVIEKGQTVTLRCDPISGHDNLYWYRRVMGKEIKFLLHFVKESKQDESGMPNNRFLAERTGGTYSTLKVQPAELEDSGVYFCASSQAAAIPSADTQYFGPGTRLTVL.

This rearrangement joins TRBV24-1 to TRBJ1-1, with 9 bases identical to TRBD1. Germline CDR1 and CDR2: KGHDR and SFDVKD. This CDR3 region has 13 residues. V shed 7 bases, J shed 4 bases, and the junction held 3 bases outside the gene matches. The CDR3 DNA sequence: TGTGCCACCAGGGACAGGGGAAGCACTGAAGCTTTCTTT. Protein: CATRDRGSTEAFF.

V is TRBV28 and J is TRBJ2-1; weak D call: TRBD2 (7 bases). CDR1 and CDR2 from the germline V gene are MDHEN and SYDVKM. The V gene lost 4 bases and the J gene lost 2 bases, with 15 bases spanning the gap. This CDR3 comprises 16 residues. Here the CDR3 DNA reads TGTGCCAGCAGTTGGAGGGGGGGGATAGCCTACAATGAGCAGTTCTTC. It specifies CASSWRGGIAYNEQFF.

V is TRBV5-6 and J is TRBJ2-7; tentatively, D is TRBD2 (5 bases). The CDR3 is made up of 13 amino acids. Germline V CDR1 and CDR2: SGHDT, YYEEEE. With 3 bases removed from V and 8 bases from J, the gap between germline ends came to 15 bases. CDR3 DNA sequence: TGTGCCAGCAGCTCCGGAACGGGATCTAAGCAGTACTTC. Translated: CASSSGTGSKQYF.

Only a few counts were recorded for this clonotype. The CDR3 reads CSARAGFGNQPQHF. The CDR3 DNA is TGCAGTGCTAGAGCAGGGTTCGGCAATCAGCCCCAGCATTTT. The V gene is TRBV20-1, the J gene TRBJ1-5; a weak D match, TRBD1 (5 bases). There are 14 residues in the CDR3. Per the germline V gene, CDR1 is DFQATT and CDR2 is SNEGSKA (reference sequence). V dropped 1 base and J dropped 2 bases, with 9 bases sitting between them.

The rearrangement uses TRBV4-2 and TRBJ1-4; possible D gene TRBD1, 6 bases. Germline CDR1 reads LGHNA; CDR2 reads YNFKEQ. V was shortened by 1 base and J by 8 bases, with 26 bases between the two germline ends. The CDR3 contains 19 residues. The CDR3 here is CASSQAMGGGQGPSEKLFF. CDR3 DNA sequence: TGTGCCAGCAGCCAAGCCATGGGTGGGGGGCAGGGACCAAGCGAAAAACTGTTTTTT.

Only a few counts were recorded for this clonotype. The CDR3 bases are TGTGCCAGCAGCTCTCCAGGGGCGGACGAGCAGTACGTC. This translates into CASSSPGADEQYV. The chain recombines TRBV7-9 with TRBJ2-7, with a tentative D call TRBD1 (6 bases). V lost 4 bases and J lost 5, with 12 bases in between. Per the germline V gene, CDR1 is SEHNR and CDR2 is FQNEAQ (reference sequence). The CDR3 contains 13 residues.

The chain couples TRBV7-9 to TRBJ2-2, with 8 bases fitting TRBD1. V trimming: 1 base; J trimming: 0 bases; junction bases outside the gene matches: 16. This CDR3 comprises 21 residues. CDR1 is SEHNR, CDR2 FQNEAQ, per germline (reference sequence). The chain's CDR3 is CASSLVEADRAIAANTGELFF. The DNA for the CDR3 is TGTGCCAGCAGCTTAGTAGAAGCGGACAGGGCTATAGCAGCGAACACCGGGGAGCTGTTTTTT.

The genes are TRBV5-1 and TRBJ1-5; D possibly corresponds to TRBD1 (6 bases). The germline V gene has CDR1 SGHRS and CDR2 YFSETQ. This CDR3 has 19 residues. The V end was cut by 1 base, the J end by 6 bases, with 26 bases between. This CDR3 is CASSLYSGAQRVLGQPQHF. The CDR3 DNA follows: TGCGCCAGCAGCTTGTATTCAGGGGCGCAGAGGGTTCTGGGTCAGCCCCAGCATTTT.

This chain connects TRBV12-3 or TRBV12-4 to TRBJ2-1; no definite D call. The CDR3 is made up of 13 amino acids. Between the trimmed V and J ends, which lost 4 bases and 8 bases, there was a span of 12 bases. The CDR3 coding sequence is TGTGCCAGCAGTTCTCCGTACAGTGATGAGCAGTTCTTC. It encodes CASSSPYSDEQFF.

This clonotype was seen many times. CDR3 residues: CASGIDRTPIKQFF. For the CDR3, the DNA is TGTGCCAGCGGGATTGACAGGACCCCCATAAAGCAGTTCTTC. This chain uses TRBV7-8 with TRBJ2-1, with D possibly matching TRBD1 (6 bases). Germline lookup yields CDR1 SGHVS and CDR2 FQNEAQ. The CDR3 has 14 amino acids. V was shortened by 8 bases and J by 11 bases, with 22 bases between the two germline ends.

This clonotype was detected only once. One end of the junction is discordant with germline, which a read error may explain. The chain is built from TRBV7-9 and TRBJ1-2; D is unclear. Germline CDR1 SEHNR, CDR2 FQNEAQ (reference sequence). The CDR3 sequence is 16 residues long. As DNA, the CDR3 is TGTGCCAGCAGCTTAGCCCGAGACACGACTAACTATGGCTGCACCTTC. It yields the protein CASSLARDTTNYGCTF.

This clonotype was observed a few times. The chain combines TRBV19 with TRBJ2-5; D may be TRBD2 (5 bases). The CDR3 contains 13 residues. Germline CDR1 LNHDA, CDR2 SQIVND (reference sequence). V was clipped by 6 bases and J by 4 bases, with 12 bases between them. DNA for the CDR3: TGTGCCAGTAGGGAGGCGGTGCGAGAGACCCAGTACTTC. Protein product: CASREAVRETQYF. The entire variable domain, with the rest obtained from reference TRBV19 and TRBJ2-5, is as follows: DGGITQSPKYLFRKEGQNVTLSCEQNLNHDAMYWYRQDPGQGLRLIYYSQIVNDFQKGDIAEGYSVSREKKESFPLTVTSAQKNPTAFYLCASREAVRETQYFGPGTRLLVL.

This clonotype was picked up a small number of times. This chain uses TRBV7-3 with TRBJ1-3, with no clear D. This CDR3 is 17 amino acids long. The V gene lost 2 bases and the J gene lost 4 bases, with 18 bases spanning the gap. Per the germline V gene, CDR1 is SGHTA and CDR2 is FQGTGA. Here the CDR3 DNA reads TGTGCCAGCAGCTTATCGGGCCCGGGTCTGGCCGGAAACACCATATATTTT. It codes for CASSLSGPGLAGNTIYF.

V is TRBV12-5 and J is TRBJ1-4, with 11 bases aligning to TRBD1. CDR3 length equals 18 residues. J lost 2 bases, V lost 3 bases, and 8 bases had no gene match. CDR1 and CDR2 from the germline V gene are LGHNT and FRNRAP. The DNA of the CDR3 is TGTGCTAGTGGTTTCGGGACAGGGGGTTCCTCGACTAATGAAAAACTGTTTTTT. It encodes CASGFGTGGSSTNEKLFF.